This paragraph covers one T cell receptor beta chain sequence. The antigen is undetermined. This sample is part of a study of T cell responses to AZD1222 COVID-19 vaccine. Study results and limitations: Only a handful of people who got AZD1222 tested seropositive at baseline. Breadth and depth of Spike-specific TCRs rose after two AZD1222 doses. Without day 14 samples, only post-peak T cell repertoires were studied. The reported proportion of spike-specific TCRs targeting unmutated variant regions was nearly half.

Trimming took 5 bases from V and 4 from J, leaving 9 bases between them. CDR3 length: 13 amino acids. Here immunoSEQ multiplex PCR was the method, and the copy in TCRdb shows in-frame clones only, minus some. Altogether 150,000 to 200,000 clones are present, 87% being singletons, with the ten largest covering 2.5% to 3%. The rearrangement joins TRBV12-3 or TRBV12-4 to TRBJ1-3, with TRBD1 as a possible D gene (6 bases). Sequences were derived from peripheral blood, sampled on day 0 of MenACWY control vaccination. The clonotype comes from an adult in good health. CDR3 DNA: TGTGCCAGCAGTCTCAGGGGAGGAAACACCATATATTTT. It is translated as CASSLRGGNTIYF.